The 21 T cell receptor beta chains listed next were all sequenced from one sample in a study of cytomegalovirus exposure and HLA in healthy donors. PCR employed 60 Vbeta and 13 Jbeta primers. Profiling relied on immunoSEQ multiplex PCR, and the TCRdb table lists in-frame clones only, not all of them. The sample has roughly 45,000 clones; the top ten hold under 2%. Sequenced material: PBMCs. The receptors here all came from a woman in her 30s in good health and CMV-seronegative.

The chain is built from TRBV27 and TRBJ2-7; TRBD1 agrees at 7 bases. After removal of 0 bases from V and 3 bases from J, the junction contained 11 bases not matched to a gene. CDR3 length equals 17 residues. CDR1 MNHEY and CDR2 SMNVEV come from the germline V gene (reference sequence). The CDR3 DNA follows: TGTGCCAGCAGTTTATCTAGGGGAAGGGGGCGAAGCTACGAGCAGTACTTC. Protein: CASSLSRGRGRSYEQYF.

This chain connects TRBV5-1 to TRBJ2-2; D gene unclear. The V end lost 0 bases, the J end lost 0 bases, and 6 bases lay between the germline ends. The CDR3 has 15 amino acids. Germline CDR1 is SGHRS and CDR2 is YFSETQ. CDR3 loop: CASSLGTANTGELFF. CDR3 DNA: TGCGCCAGCAGCTTGGGAACAGCGAACACCGGGGAGCTGTTTTTT.

The chain carries TRBV18 and TRBJ2-5, with 8 nucleotides matching TRBD2. The CDR3 contains 13 residues. Trimming at V came to 4 bases and at J to 5 bases, leaving 3 bases not matched to a gene. CDR1 and CDR2 from the germline V gene are KGHSH and LQKENI. The CDR3 DNA reads as TGTGCCAGCTCACTTCGGGAGGGGGAGACCCAGTACTTC. Translated: CASSLREGETQYF. Drawing the rest from reference TRBV18 and TRBJ2-5, the complete variable domain is NAGVMQNPRHLVRRRGQEARLRCSPMKGHSHVYWYRQLPEEGLKFMVYLQKENIIDESGMPKERFSAEFPKEGPSILRIQQVVRGDSAAYFCASSLREGETQYFGPGTRLLVL.

V usage is TRBV9 and J usage is TRBJ2-1; maybe TRBD1 (5 bases). Trimming stripped 2 bases from V and 9 bases from J, with 6 bases between. CDR1 and CDR2 from the germline V gene are SGDLS and YYNGEE. This CDR3 is 11 amino acids long. The CDR3 loop is CASSVQGEQFF. CDR3 DNA: TGTGCCAGCAGCGTTCAGGGTGAGCAGTTCTTC.

The CDR3 region has the DNA TGTGCCTGGAGTTTGGGAGGGTTCAATGAGCAGTTCTTC. Protein product: CAWSLGGFNEQFF. This chain connects TRBV30 to TRBJ2-1; TRBD2 aligns across 7 bases. Trimming removed 2 bases from V and 6 bases from J; junction bases left unmatched: 4. The CDR3 consists of 13 residues. From germline, CDR1 is GTSNPN and CDR2 SVGIG (reference sequence). Based on the CDR3 plus reference TRBV30 and TRBJ2-1, the full variable domain is SQTIHQWPATLVQPVGSPLSLECTVEGTSNPNLYWYRQAAGRGLQLLFYSVGIGQISSEVPQNLSASRPQDRQFILSSKKLLLSDSGFYLCAWSLGGFNEQFFGPGTRLTVL.

The CDR3 region has the DNA TGTGCCAGCAGCCCACAGGGTACCAGCAATCAGCCCCAGCATTTT. Translation gives CASSPQGTSNQPQHF. This chain connects TRBV7-9 to TRBJ1-5; D might be TRBD1 (6 bases). Trimming stripped 5 bases from V and 1 base from J, with 12 bases between. This CDR3 is 15 amino acids long. Germline assignment: CDR1 SEHNR and CDR2 FQNEAQ (reference sequence). Full variable domain (remainder filled in from reference TRBV7-9 and TRBJ1-5): DTGVSQNPRHKITKRGQNVTFRCDPISEHNRLYWYRQTLGQGPEFLTYFQNEAQLEKSRLLSDRFSAERPKGSFSTLEIQRTEQGDSAMYLCASSPQGTSNQPQHFGDGTRLSIL.

The J gene is TRBJ2-7, the V gene TRBV6-1; 10 positions agree with TRBD2. Germline CDR1 is MNHNS and CDR2 is SASEGT. This CDR3 contains 14 residues. J was trimmed by 3 bases and V by 6 bases; bases with no gene match: 5. CDR3 protein: CASRGTSEGYEQYF. CDR3 nucleotides: TGTGCCAGCAGGGGGACTAGCGAGGGCTACGAGCAGTACTTC.

The rearrangement links TRBV19 to TRBJ2-5; weak D call: TRBD1 (5 bases). V was shortened by 3 bases and J by 0 bases, with 5 bases between the two germline ends. CDR1 LNHDA and CDR2 SQIVND come from the germline V gene (reference sequence). CDR3 size: 13 residues. CDR3 sequence (DNA): TGTGCCAGTAGTATGACAGACCAAGAGACCCAGTACTTC. Its protein is CASSMTDQETQYF.

This chain links TRBV4-2 with TRBJ2-7, with a possible D match to TRBD2 (6 bases). The CDR3 loop spans 17 amino acids. Germline-derived CDR1 and CDR2 are LGHNA and YNFKEQ. Trimming took 0 bases from V and 3 from J, leaving 18 bases between them. CDR3 DNA sequence: TGTGCCAGCAGCCAAGAAAGAAATGGCCTAGCGAACTACGAGCAGTACTTC. Its protein is CASSQERNGLANYEQYF.

Of note for this clone: Other nucleotide sequences in the sample specify the same CDR3. V usage is TRBV30 and J usage is TRBJ1-5; 7 bases line up with TRBD1. With V trimmed by 0 bases and J by 4 bases, 0 bases remained unmatched. The germline gives CDR1 GTSNPN, CDR2 SVGIG (reference sequence). CDR3 size: 13 residues. The CDR3 DNA follows: TGTGCCTGGAGTGTGACAGGGAATCAGCCCCAGCATTTT. Protein sequence: CAWSVTGNQPQHF.

The V call is TRBV18, the J call TRBJ1-1; 8 nucleotides match TRBD1. CDR3 size: 11 residues. Germline CDR1 KGHSH, CDR2 LQKENI. Losses at the gene ends were 8 bases for V and 5 bases for J; bases not matched to a gene: 1. CDR3 residues: CASTGGTEAFF. The CDR3 nucleotides read TGTGCCAGCACAGGGGGTACTGAAGCTTTCTTT.

V gene TRBV20-1 combines with J gene TRBJ1-2; D is undetermined. Per germline, CDR1 DFQATT and CDR2 SNEGSKA (reference sequence). The CDR3 extends over 11 amino acids. This chain's CDR3 is CSPGGYDGYTF. CDR3 nucleotide sequence: TGCAGCCCCGGAGGTTATGATGGCTACACCTTC.

The rearrangement links TRBV5-6 to TRBJ1-5; D is uncertain. Trimming stripped 1 base from V and 3 bases from J, with 5 bases between. This CDR3 has 13 amino acids. Looked up from germline, CDR1 is SGHDT and CDR2 is YYEEEE. CDR3 DNA sequence: TGTGCCAGCAGCTTGACACCCAATCAGCCCCAGCATTTT. Residues: CASSLTPNQPQHF.

The chain joins TRBV10-3 to TRBJ2-5, with D tentatively TRBD2 (5 bases). Judging by the DNA end, TRBJ2-7 fits better; the J call may be wrong. This CDR3 has 14 amino acids. Germline V gene sequence: CDR1 ENHRY, CDR2 SYGVKD. CDR3 region: CAISETGIYYEQYF. The CDR3 coding sequence is TGTGCCATCAGTGAGACGGGGATTTATTACGAGCAGTACTTC.

The V gene is TRBV18, the J gene TRBJ2-3; 11 bases map to TRBD2. Germline lookup yields CDR1 KGHSH and CDR2 LQKENI. This CDR3 is built from 16 residues. Germline trimming cut 3 bases from V and 6 bases from J; bases unmatched to any gene: 8. CDR3 loop: CASSPLLAGVKDTQYF. CDR3 DNA: TGTGCCAGCTCACCCCTACTAGCGGGAGTGAAGGATACGCAGTATTTT.

The chain employs TRBV18 and TRBJ1-1; 7 bases match TRBD1. In germline, CDR1 is KGHSH, CDR2 LQKENI. CDR3 size: 11 residues. After removal of 3 bases from V and 11 bases from J, the junction contained 3 bases not matched to a gene. The CDR3 nucleotides read TGTGCCAGCTCACCTGACAGGGAGGCTTTCTTT. Translated, it gives CASSPDREAFF.

The chain couples TRBV5-4 to TRBJ2-7; D is ambiguous. The CDR3 covers 13 residues. V lost 3 bases, J lost 1 base, and 8 bases lay in between. The germline V gene encodes CDR1 SGHNT and CDR2 YYREEE (reference sequence). The CDR3 bases are TGTGCCAGCAGCTCCCCCCGGTCCTACGAGCAGTACTTC. It yields the protein CASSSPRSYEQYF.

The V and J genes are TRBV7-9 and TRBJ2-7; weak D call: TRBD1 (6 bases). The CDR3 length is 14 residues. In germline, CDR1 is SEHNR, CDR2 FQNEAQ (reference sequence). V was pared by 3 bases and J by 2 bases, with 11 bases between. In DNA form, the CDR3 reads TGTGCCAGCAGCTTCTGGGGGCGCGCCTACGAGCAGTACTTC. Translated: CASSFWGRAYEQYF. The complete variable domain, with remaining parts taken from reference TRBV7-9 and TRBJ2-7, reads DTGVSQNPRHKITKRGQNVTFRCDPISEHNRLYWYRQTLGQGPEFLTYFQNEAQLEKSRLLSDRFSAERPKGSFSTLEIQRTEQGDSAMYLCASSFWGRAYEQYFGPGTRLTVT.

The chain links TRBV9 to TRBJ2-7, with 14 bases that match TRBD2. The length of the CDR3 is 15 residues. The V segment lost 4 bases and the J segment 6 bases; nucleotides outside the gene matches: 6. The germline V gene encodes CDR1 SGDLS and CDR2 YYNGEE. CDR3 nucleotide sequence: TGTGCCAGCAGCACAACCGGGACTAGCGGGAGCGAGCAGTACTTC. This gives the protein CASSTTGTSGSEQYF.

CDR3 sequence (DNA): TGCAGCGGCGGGGACCCGACACCGGGACTAGCGGGACCATCCTACGAGCAGTACTTC. Its protein product is CSGGDPTPGLAGPSYEQYF. The rearrangement links TRBV29-1 to TRBJ2-7, with 13 bases lining up with TRBD2. Germline-derived CDR1 and CDR2 are SQVTM and ANQGSEA. The V gene end was trimmed by 7 bases and the J gene end by 1 base; junction bases not matched to a gene: 19. This CDR3 is 19 amino acids long.

The chain combines TRBV19 with TRBJ2-3, with D perhaps matching TRBD1 (5 bases). The CDR3 runs to 14 residues. V was cut by 7 bases and J by 0 bases, with 11 bases left in between. Per germline, CDR1 LNHDA and CDR2 SQIVND (reference sequence). The CDR3 region has the DNA TGTGCCAGTAAGGTAGCAGGGAGCACAGATACGCAGTATTTT. Translated: CASKVAGSTDTQYF.